This TCR beta chain emerged from a study of blood T cell repertoires in COVID-19. V was pared by 5 bases and J by 1 base, with 8 bases between. Per the germline V gene, CDR1 is SNHLY and CDR2 is FYNNEI. The length of the CDR3 is 13 residues. Recruitment covered some 25 US areas and drew participants whose ages spanned roughly 18 to 100 years. Participants' own reports of clinical history determined their cohort assignment. In the original analysis: Nucleated cell number was recorded as an estimate derived from reference gene primer amplification. TCRdb keeps only in-frame clones here, not all; method: immunoSEQ multiplex PCR. V, J and clone size reflect that table, while D and trimming were determined from the DNA. Among 300,000 to 500,000 clones listed, approximately 87% were seen once.

The rearrangement links TRBV2 to TRBJ1-1; maybe TRBD1 (5 bases). Sample: PBMCs or T cells enriched from blood (not recorded which). This TCR was recovered from a woman in her twenties or thirties with acute COVID-19. CDR3 region: CASSQQGNTEAFF. CDR3 nucleotide sequence: TGTGCCAGCAGTCAGCAGGGGAACACTGAAGCTTTCTTT.